This entry features one T cell receptor (beta chain) sequence. Profiled with immunoSEQ multiplex PCR; TCRdb holds only in-frame clones, not every one. Of over a million clones listed, 96% are singletons. The sample comes from a study of shared clonotypes between healthy human individuals. The CDR3 totals 18 residues. V was pared by 0 bases and J by 7 bases, with 17 bases of the junction left unmatched. Per germline, CDR1 SGDLS and CDR2 YYNGEE. J is TRBJ1-2 and V is TRBV9; 8 bases are shared with TRBD1. The clonotype comes from a man younger than 40 in good health. Sample: naive CD4+ T cells sorted from blood. Sample subset: CD45RA+ positively selected. The CDR3 is CASSVEGSGQGAFRGYTF. CDR3 DNA sequence: TGTGCCAGCAGCGTAGAGGGAAGTGGGCAGGGGGCTTTCCGTGGCTACACCTTC.